These 16 T cell receptor beta chains share one sample of origin, sequenced in a study of beta chain features in type 1 diabetes. Expressed TCRB transcripts got sequenced, as all isolated RNA was reverse transcribed. Measured with immunoSEQ multiplex PCR; TCRdb has only the in-frame clones, and not every one. The sample lists over 300,000 clones, 8% seen once, with approximately 0.44% in the top ten. Sample: central memory CD4+ T cells from blood. Receptor source: a woman under 30 in good health.

There are a few counts of this clone. This sequence joins TRBV28 and TRBJ2-2; D unresolved. The germline gives CDR1 MDHEN, CDR2 SYDVKM. V dropped 8 bases and J dropped 0 bases, with 7 bases sitting between them. This CDR3 region has 13 residues. The CDR3 reads CASPGPNTGELFF. CDR3 bases: TGTGCCAGCCCCGGCCCGAACACCGGGGAGCTGTTTTTT.

The table lists this clone with a few counts. The chain uses TRBV4-1 and TRBJ2-7; tentative D call: TRBD2 (6 bases). Looked up from germline, CDR1 is MGHRA and CDR2 is YSYEKL. V lost 0 bases and J 3 bases, leaving 12 bases between the germline ends. The CDR3 runs to 15 residues. The CDR3 region has the DNA TGCGCCAGCAGCCAAGATCCGGGAGTCGTCTACGAGCAGTACTTC. Protein: CASSQDPGVVYEQYF.

This clone has more than one count but fewer than ten. This chain connects TRBV7-3 to TRBJ2-1, with D possibly called TRBD1 or TRBD2 (5 bases each). The V and J ends lost 5 bases and 7 bases respectively, with 15 bases between them. The CDR3 has 14 residues. The germline gives CDR1 SGHTA, CDR2 FQGTGA. The CDR3 DNA reads TGTGCCAGCAGCACCACCGGGGCGCGGAATGAGCAGTTCTTC. Its protein product is CASSTTGARNEQFF. Full variable domain (outside the CDR3, taken from reference TRBV7-3 and TRBJ2-1): GAGVSQTPSNKVTEKGKYVELRCDPISGHTALYWYRQSLGQGPEFLIYFQGTGAADDSGLPNDRFFAVRPEGSVSTLKIQRTERGDSAVYLCASSTTGARNEQFFGPGTRLTVL.

The table lists this clone with a few counts. CDR3: CASAITPNNEQFF. The DNA of the CDR3 is TGTGCCAGCGCGATAACGCCGAACAATGAGCAGTTCTTC. The chain recombines TRBV18 with TRBJ2-1; no clear D gene. Germline V lookup: CDR1 KGHSH, CDR2 LQKENI. Trimming removed 8 bases from V and 5 bases from J, with 13 bases in between. The CDR3 spans 13 residues.

This clone has only a few counts. Here the CDR3 DNA reads TGCGCCAGCAGCTCAACAGGTATCGAGAGTGCTGGCTACACCTTC. This encodes CASSSTGIESAGYTF. V usage is TRBV5-1 and J usage is TRBJ1-2; maybe TRBD1 (5 bases). Trimming removed 3 bases at V and 7 bases at J, with 19 bases between. CDR1 SGHRS and CDR2 YFSETQ come from the germline V gene. The CDR3 covers 15 residues.

This chain uses TRBV11-2 with TRBJ1-1; D not resolved. Between the trimmed V and J ends, which lost 5 bases and 5 bases, there was a span of 9 bases. Germline assignment: CDR1 SGHAT and CDR2 FQNNGV. The CDR3 extends over 12 amino acids. In nucleotides, the CDR3 is TGTGCCAGCAGCCGGGTAGGGACTGAAGCTTTCTTT. Residues: CASSRVGTEAFF.

Notes on this clone: Other DNA sequences from this sample encode an identical CDR3 as well. The chain uses TRBV7-2 and TRBJ2-5, with TRBD1 matching over 8 bases. Trimming took 3 bases from V and 4 from J; bases not matched to a gene: 1. Germline loops: CDR1 SGHTA, CDR2 FQGNSA. The CDR3 sequence is 13 residues long. CDR3 bases: TGTGCCAGCAGCTTCGACAGGGGAGAGACCCAGTACTTC. Amino acid sequence: CASSFDRGETQYF.

This clone was counted between two and nine times. The chain uses TRBV4-2 and TRBJ1-6, with 9 bases identical to TRBD1. Germline assignment: CDR1 LGHNA and CDR2 YNFKEQ. J was trimmed by 8 bases and V by 0 bases; bases with no gene match: 11. The CDR3 extends over 18 amino acids. CDR3 in amino acids: CASSQEGTGSKGYSPLHF. The CDR3 region has the DNA TGTGCCAGCAGCCAAGAGGGGACAGGGTCGAAAGGGTATTCACCCCTCCACTTT.

This chain connects TRBV13 to TRBJ2-7; D may be TRBD2 (6 bases). CDR1 PRHDT and CDR2 FYEKMQ come from the germline V gene (reference sequence). Trimming pared 1 base from V and 2 bases from J, leaving 12 bases between. CDR3 length equals 15 residues. CDR3 residues: CASSLVSRGPYEQYF. As DNA, the CDR3 is TGTGCCAGCAGCTTAGTTTCGCGGGGACCCTACGAGCAGTACTTC.

The chain links TRBV7-9 to TRBJ1-2, with D unresolved. The CDR3 is 16 amino acids. CDR1 and CDR2 (germline): SEHNR, FQNEAQ (reference sequence). Trimming took 2 bases from V and 1 from J, leaving 14 bases between them. CDR3 nucleotide sequence: TGTGCCAGCAGCTTATTTGGCGCAGGCAGTAACTATGGCTACACCTTC. Protein product: CASSLFGAGSNYGYTF.

This chain uses TRBV5-4 with TRBJ2-1; D tentatively reads TRBD1 or TRBD2 (7 bases each). The CDR3 has 15 residues. Looked up from germline, CDR1 is SGHNT and CDR2 is YYREEE (reference sequence). V shed 4 bases and J shed 8 bases, with 19 bases lying between them. The CDR3 sequence is CASSRRGGTSDEQFF. The CDR3 DNA follows: TGTGCCAGCAGCCGCAGGGGGGGCACTAGCGATGAGCAGTTCTTC. Complete variable domain (other parts from reference TRBV5-4 and TRBJ2-1): ETGVTQSPTHLIKTRGQQVTLRCSSQSGHNTVSWYQQALGQGPQFIFQYYREEENGRGNFPPRFSGLQFPNYSSELNVNALELDDSALYLCASSRRGGTSDEQFFGPGTRLTVL.

This clone was detected ten times or more. The chain combines TRBV11-2 with TRBJ2-1; 10 nucleotides align to TRBD2. The CDR3 consists of 17 residues. Germline-derived CDR1 and CDR2 are SGHAT and FQNNGV. Unmatched junction bases numbered 9, after V lost 7 bases and J lost 0 bases. The CDR3 reads CASKGLAEPRSYNEQFF. CDR3 DNA: TGTGCCAGCAAAGGACTAGCGGAGCCTCGCTCCTACAATGAGCAGTTCTTC.

This clone has at least ten counts. The chain carries TRBV6-6 and TRBJ2-7; D tentatively reads TRBD1 or TRBD2 (5 bases each). Trimming cost V 11 bases and J 2 bases, with 19 bases left between them. The V gene's germline CDR1 is MNHNY and CDR2 SVGAGI (reference sequence). The CDR3 runs 14 residues. The CDR3 DNA reads as TGTGCCTCCCGGACCGGGACGAAACCCTACGAGCAGTACTTC. Protein: CASRTGTKPYEQYF.

The rearrangement joins TRBV5-4 to TRBJ2-1; 9 bases are shared with TRBD2. The V segment lost 4 bases and the J segment 8 bases; nucleotides outside the gene matches: 13. The CDR3 spans 16 residues. CDR1 is SGHNT and CDR2 is YYREEE in the germline V gene (reference sequence). The CDR3 spells CASSPSREGRYHEQFF. The CDR3, as DNA: TGTGCCAGCAGCCCGTCGCGGGAGGGCCGTTACCATGAGCAGTTCTTC.

In its sample, this clone was seen many times. The chain is built from TRBV5-6 and TRBJ2-3; D is ambiguous. CDR1 and CDR2 from the germline V gene are SGHDT and YYEEEE. CDR3 length equals 13 residues. V was shortened by 2 bases and J by 0 bases, with 4 bases between the two germline ends. The chain's CDR3 is CASSFASTDTQYF. The CDR3 DNA is TGTGCCAGCAGCTTTGCTAGCACAGATACGCAGTATTTT.

This clone occurred a few times. V is TRBV11-2 and J is TRBJ2-1, with D tentatively TRBD1 (7 bases). V was cut by 7 bases and J by 7 bases, with 20 bases left in between. This CDR3 contains 15 residues. Looked up from germline, CDR1 is SGHAT and CDR2 is FQNNGV. The CDR3 sequence is CASTRGGTAPNEQFF. Written as DNA, the CDR3 is TGTGCCAGCACGCGTGGGGGGACAGCCCCTAATGAGCAGTTCTTC. The full variable domain, its missing parts supplied by reference TRBV11-2 and TRBJ2-1, is EAGVAQSPRYKIIEKRQSVAFWCNPISGHATLYWYQQILGQGPKLLIQFQNNGVVDDSQLPKDRFSAERLKGVDSTLKIQPAKLEDSAVYLCASTRGGTAPNEQFFGPGTRLTVL.